These T cell receptor beta chains were read from a single sample in a study of blood T cell repertoires in COVID-19. The repertoire was sequenced with immunoSEQ multiplex PCR; TCRdb's copy has only in-frame clones and lacks some. This table has around 200,000 clones, roughly 89% appearing once. The sample comprised peripheral blood. Every receptor here comes from a man aged 55 to 70 who had recovered from COVID-19. The CDR3 runs from the conserved cysteine through the conserved F or W. A D gene is named only where the DNA matches it firmly. The size field is filled for only some rows; it gives once, few, many or a size class.

j_call clone_size d_call v_call cdr3_nt cdr3_aa
TRBJ2-5 many TRBD2 TRBV3-1/TRBV3-2 TGTGCCAGCAGCCAAGAACTAGCGGGGGTTTTGAGAGAGACCCAGTACTTC CASSQELAGVLRETQYF
TRBJ1-1 - TRBD1 TRBV28 TGTGCCAGCAGACCCGGACAGGGGGTGTTAAACACTGAAGCTTTCTTT CASRPGQGVLNTEAFF
TRBJ2-7 - - TRBV11-2 TGTGCCAGCAGCCCGACCGGGACTTCCTACGAGCAGTACTTC CASSPTGTSYEQYF
TRBJ2-5 - TRBD2 TRBV7-2 TGTGCCAGCGATCCTAGCGGGGGTTACCAAGAGACCCAGTACTTC CASDPSGGYQETQYF
TRBJ1-3 - TRBD1 TRBV7-6 TGTGCCAGCTCCTTCAGCGGGCGACAGGGCTTAAACTCTGGAAACACCATATATTTT CASSFSGRQGLNSGNTIYF
TRBJ2-5 - - TRBV2 TGTGCCAGCAGTTTCCCCCATAAAAGGGGGACCCAGTACTTC CASSFPHKRGTQYF
TRBJ1-5 - TRBD1 TRBV27 TGTGCCAGCAGTTCGGGACAGGCTTCTCAACCCCAGCATTTT CASSSGQASQPQHF
TRBJ1-2 - - TRBV6-2/TRBV6-3 TGTGCCAGCAGTAGGACAGACCTTGGCTACACCTTC CASSRTDLGYTF
TRBJ1-5 once - TRBV28 TGTGCCAGCAGTCTACCAGGCACAGGCCCCAATCAGCCCCAGCATTTT CASSLPGTGPNQPQHF
TRBJ2-7 few - TRBV9 TGTGCCAGCAGCGTGTCGGGGGGCCGCGGATCCTACGAGCAGTACTTC CASSVSGGRGSYEQYF
TRBJ1-5 - - TRBV20-1 TGCAGTGTCCCCGGGGTCCAGCCCCAGCATTTT CSVPGVQPQHF
TRBJ2-4 - - TRBV14 TGTGCCAGCAGCCAAGACGGGCAGGGCAAAAACATTCAGTACTTC CASSQDGQGKNIQYF
TRBJ1-6 - - TRBV5-5 TGTGCCAGCAGCTCGGTGGTGAGCAATTCACCCCTCCACTTT CASSSVVSNSPLHF
TRBJ1-2 - TRBD1 TRBV5-1 TGCGCCAGCAGCCCGCAACAGGGGACCGGAGGGGATGGCTACACCTTC CASSPQQGTGGDGYTF
TRBJ2-5 once TRBD2 TRBV28 TGTGCCAGCAGTATATCTAGCGGACTGAAAGAGACCCAGTACTTC CASSISSGLKETQYF
TRBJ2-5 - - TRBV18 TGTGCCAGCTCACCACATCTCCGAGAGACCCAGTACTTC CASSPHLRETQYF